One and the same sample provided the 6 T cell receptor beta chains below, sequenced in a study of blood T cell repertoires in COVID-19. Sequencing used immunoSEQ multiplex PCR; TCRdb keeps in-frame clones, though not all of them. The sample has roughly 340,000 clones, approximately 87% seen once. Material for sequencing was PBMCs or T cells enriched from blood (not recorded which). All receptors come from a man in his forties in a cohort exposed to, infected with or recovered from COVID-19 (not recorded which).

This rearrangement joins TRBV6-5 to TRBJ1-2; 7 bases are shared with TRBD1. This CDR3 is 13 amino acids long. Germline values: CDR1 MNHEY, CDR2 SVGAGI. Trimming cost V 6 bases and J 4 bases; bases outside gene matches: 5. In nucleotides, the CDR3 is TGTGCCAGCAGCTCACAGGGGTCCTATGGCTACACCTTC. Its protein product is CASSSQGSYGYTF.

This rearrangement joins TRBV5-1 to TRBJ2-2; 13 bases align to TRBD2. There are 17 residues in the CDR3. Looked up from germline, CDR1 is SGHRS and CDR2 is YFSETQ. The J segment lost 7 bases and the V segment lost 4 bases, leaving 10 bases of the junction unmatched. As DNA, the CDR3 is TGCGCCAGCAGCAAAGGGACTAGCGGGATTCAGAACGGGGAGCTGTTTTTT. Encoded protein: CASSKGTSGIQNGELFF.

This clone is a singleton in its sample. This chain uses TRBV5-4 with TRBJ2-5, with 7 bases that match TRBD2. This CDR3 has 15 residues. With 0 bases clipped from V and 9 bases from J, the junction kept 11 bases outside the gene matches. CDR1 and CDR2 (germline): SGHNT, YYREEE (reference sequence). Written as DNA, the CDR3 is TGTGCCAGCAGCTTGGCAACGACCCCCAGCGGGGCCCAGTACTTC. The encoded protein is CASSLATTPSGAQYF.

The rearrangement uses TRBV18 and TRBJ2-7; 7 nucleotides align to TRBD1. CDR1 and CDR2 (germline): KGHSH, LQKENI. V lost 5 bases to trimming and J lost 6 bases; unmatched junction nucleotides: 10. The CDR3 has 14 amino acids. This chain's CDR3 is CASSNRGSNPEQYF. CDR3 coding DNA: TGTGCCAGCTCAAACAGGGGTTCCAACCCCGAGCAGTACTTC.

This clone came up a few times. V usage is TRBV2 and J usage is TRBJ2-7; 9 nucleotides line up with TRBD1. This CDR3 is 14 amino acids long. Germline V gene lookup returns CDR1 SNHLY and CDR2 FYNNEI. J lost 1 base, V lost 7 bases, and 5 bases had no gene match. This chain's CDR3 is CASTPGTGSYEQYF. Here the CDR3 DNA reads TGTGCCAGCACCCCCGGGACAGGGTCCTACGAGCAGTACTTC.

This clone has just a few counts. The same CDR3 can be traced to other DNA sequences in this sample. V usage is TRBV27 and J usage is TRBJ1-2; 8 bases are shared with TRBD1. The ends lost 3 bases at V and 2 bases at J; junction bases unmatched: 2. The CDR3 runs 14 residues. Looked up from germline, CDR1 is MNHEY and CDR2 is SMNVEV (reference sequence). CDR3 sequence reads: CASSLDRANYGYTF. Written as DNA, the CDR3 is TGTGCCAGCAGTTTGGACAGGGCGAACTATGGCTACACCTTC.